What follows are 8 T cell receptor beta chains derived from one specimen sequenced in a study of OX40 agonist ivuxolimab in advanced cancers. Only in-frame clones appear in the TCRdb table, and some are missing; sequencing was by immunoSEQ multiplex PCR. The sample lists some 50,000 clones; 84% were seen once. The sample was CD4+ or CD8+ T cells sorted from blood, taken in a trial of the OX40 agonist ivuxolimab. The receptor source for this set is an adult with an advanced solid tumor such as melanoma, head and neck, liver or kidney cancer.

DNA of the CDR3: TGTGCCAGCAGCCCCATCTACGAGCAGTACTTC. It yields the protein CASSPIYEQYF. This sequence joins TRBV2 and TRBJ2-7; D is unresolved. V lost 6 bases and J lost 3, with 6 bases in between. Germline CDR1 reads SNHLY; CDR2 reads FYNNEI. The CDR3 loop spans 11 amino acids.

This chain links TRBV19 with TRBJ1-5; no definite D call. This CDR3 is 16 amino acids long. Between the trimmed V and J ends, which lost 1 base and 2 bases, there was a span of 12 bases. Germline CDR1 LNHDA, CDR2 SQIVND (reference sequence). The CDR3 loop is CASSIGPPTGNQPQHF. For the CDR3, the DNA is TGTGCCAGTAGTATAGGCCCCCCAACGGGCAATCAGCCCCAGCATTTT.

This chain connects TRBV5-1 to TRBJ2-3; D gene unclear. Trimming removed 1 base at V and 2 bases at J, with 11 bases between. This CDR3 comprises 15 residues. The germline V gene has CDR1 SGHRS and CDR2 YFSETQ. The DNA of the CDR3 is TGCGCCAGCAGCTTGACAGTCTCTGACACAGATACGCAGTATTTT. This gives the protein CASSLTVSDTDTQYF.

The CDR3 loop reads CASSLAFGQGTYEQYF. The CDR3 DNA reads TGTGCCAGCAGCTTGGCCTTCGGACAGGGGACCTACGAGCAGTACTTC. The V call is TRBV5-6, the J call TRBJ2-7, with 9 bases fitting TRBD1. Unmatched junction bases numbered 6, after V lost 0 bases and J lost 2 bases. CDR1 and CDR2 (germline): SGHDT, YYEEEE. The CDR3 totals 16 residues.

The genes are TRBV4-2 and TRBJ2-5, with TRBD2 matching over 10 bases. This CDR3 comprises 16 residues. V gave up 1 base and J gave up 2 bases; unmatched junction bases: 4. CDR1 and CDR2 from the germline V gene are LGHNA and YNFKEQ. This CDR3 reads CASSQVLAGKQETQYF. DNA for the CDR3: TGTGCCAGCAGCCAAGTACTAGCGGGGAAGCAAGAGACCCAGTACTTC.

This clone was seen only once. This sequence joins TRBV7-2 and TRBJ2-7; the D gene is possibly TRBD1 (5 bases). V gave up 1 base and J gave up 3 bases, with 16 bases separating them. This CDR3 contains 16 residues. The germline V gene has CDR1 SGHTA and CDR2 FQGNSA. The CDR3 DNA reads as TGTGCCAGCAGCTTAGGTTGGACACAGGTCGTCTACGAGCAGTACTTC. This codes for CASSLGWTQVVYEQYF. Full variable domain (outside the CDR3, taken from reference TRBV7-2 and TRBJ2-7): GAGVSQSPSNKVTEKGKDVELRCDPISGHTALYWYRQSLGQGLEFLIYFQGNSAPDKSGLPSDRFSAERTGGSVSTLTIQRTQQEDSAVYLCASSLGWTQVVYEQYFGPGTRLTVT.

The rearrangement joins TRBV10-3 to TRBJ2-6; a weak D match, TRBD2 (5 bases). Germline V gives CDR1 ENHRY, CDR2 SYGVKD. Trimming cost V 6 bases and J 1 base, with 19 bases left between them. CDR3 size: 18 residues. The chain's CDR3 is CAISLARASLSGANVLTF. CDR3 DNA: TGTGCCATCAGCCTGGCGAGGGCTAGTTTATCTGGGGCCAACGTCCTGACTTTC.

This chain connects TRBV7-7 to TRBJ2-2; no definite D call. Trimming shortened V by 5 bases and J by 3 bases, and 4 bases separated the two germline ends. The CDR3 runs to 12 residues. The germline V gene has CDR1 SSHAT and CDR2 FNYEAQ (reference sequence). CDR3 DNA: TGTGCCAGCAGCCCGGACACCGGGGAGCTGTTTTTT. It translates to CASSPDTGELFF.